This T cell receptor beta chain appears in the sequencing data of a study of early T cells in non-severe SARS-CoV-2 infection. Study in general: Whole-blood bulk RNA, unsorted, was sequenced, and chains were unpaired. Whole-study results and caveats: Missing private and CD4 specificities, VDJdb matching favored anti-spike CD8 responses.

To note about this clonotype: What it binds is unknown.

Trimming cost V 8 bases and J 2 bases, with 13 bases left between them. The CDR3 totals 13 residues. Germline-derived CDR1 and CDR2 are MDHEN and SYDVKM. TCRdb recomputed calls from the 5' RACE reads with MiXCR, one row per CDR3 protein. This table has 65,000 to 70,000 distinct CDR3 sequences, roughly a tenth appearing once. The sequencing sample was made of whole blood. This clonotype was obtained from an adult who was a healthcare worker with PCR-confirmed SARS-CoV-2 infection or an uninfected control (not recorded which). The rearrangement uses TRBV28 and TRBJ2-7; TRBD1 might be the D (5 bases). The chain's CDR3 is CASGAQGTYEQYF. As DNA, the CDR3 is TGTGCCAGCGGGGCCCAGGGAACCTACGAGCAGTACTTC.